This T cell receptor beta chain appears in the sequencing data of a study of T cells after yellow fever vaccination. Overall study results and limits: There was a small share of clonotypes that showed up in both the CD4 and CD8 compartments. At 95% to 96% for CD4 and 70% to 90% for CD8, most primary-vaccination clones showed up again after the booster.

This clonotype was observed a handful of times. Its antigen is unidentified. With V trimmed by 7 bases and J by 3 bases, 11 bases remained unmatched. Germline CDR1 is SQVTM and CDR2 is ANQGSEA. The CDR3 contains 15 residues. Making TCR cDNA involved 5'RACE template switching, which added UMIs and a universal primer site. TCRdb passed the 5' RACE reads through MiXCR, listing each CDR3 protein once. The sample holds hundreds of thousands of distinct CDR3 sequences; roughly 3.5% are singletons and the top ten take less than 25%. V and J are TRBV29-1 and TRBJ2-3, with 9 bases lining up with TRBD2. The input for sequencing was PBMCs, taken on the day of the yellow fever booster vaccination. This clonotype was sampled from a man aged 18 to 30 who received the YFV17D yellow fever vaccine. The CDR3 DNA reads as TGCAGCGCATCCCCGACTAGCGGATTTACAGATACGCAGTATTTT. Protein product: CSASPTSGFTDTQYF.